The 11 T cell receptor beta chains given below trace back to one sample, sequenced in a study of cytomegalovirus exposure and HLA in healthy donors (TCRdb year 2017). Library method: the immunoSEQ multiplex PCR assay. A mixture of 60 forward primers for TCR Vbeta segments and 13 reverse primers for TCR Jbeta segments was used in the multiplex PCR. TCRdb holds this immuneACCESS table with in-frame rearrangements only. Some clones are missing; in checked studies, unresolved V genes explain under half, and the rest has no known cause. The sample's table covers around 100,000 clones. In total, the top ten clones hold around 3.2% of the sample. Sequenced sample: PBMCs. These receptors were obtained from a man aged 40-50 years in good health and CMV-seronegative.

The V gene is TRBV6-1, the J gene TRBJ1-2, with 9 bases fitting TRBD1. V lost 9 bases to trimming and J lost 6 bases; unmatched junction nucleotides: 5. This CDR3 has 12 residues. The germline gives CDR1 MNHNS, CDR2 SASEGT. The CDR3 DNA follows: TGTGCCAGTCGGACAGGGGCAAATGGCTACACCTTC. Its translation is CASRTGANGYTF.

This sequence joins TRBV28 and TRBJ2-3; D remains ambiguous. V was cut by 5 bases and J by 6 bases, with 9 bases left in between. Germline V lookup: CDR1 MDHEN, CDR2 SYDVKM. The CDR3 length is 12 residues. The CDR3 sequence is CASSPYADTQYF. The CDR3 DNA follows: TGTGCCAGCAGTCCCTATGCCGATACGCAGTATTTT. Full variable domain (outside the CDR3, taken from reference TRBV28 and TRBJ2-3): DVKVTQSSRYLVKRTGEKVFLECVQDMDHENMFWYRQDPGLGLRLIYFSYDVKMKEKGDIPEGYSVSREKKERFSLILESASTNQTSMYLCASSPYADTQYFGPGTRLTVL.

The genes are TRBV2 and TRBJ1-1; 11 bases align to TRBD1. V trimming: 2 bases; J trimming: 0 bases; junction bases outside the gene matches: 2. The CDR3 runs to 16 residues. The germline V gene has CDR1 SNHLY and CDR2 FYNNEI. This CDR3 is CASSERDRGVNTEAFF. DNA for the CDR3: TGTGCCAGCAGTGAAAGGGACAGGGGGGTGAACACTGAAGCTTTCTTT.

This chain uses TRBV7-9 with TRBJ2-7; maybe TRBD2 (5 bases). The germline CDR1 and CDR2 sequences are SEHNR and FQNEAQ (reference sequence). The CDR3 extends over 18 amino acids. V lost 1 base, J lost 0 bases, and 19 bases lay in between. CDR3 amino acids: CASSLVLGASFDSYEQYF. The CDR3 DNA reads TGTGCCAGCAGCTTAGTTCTGGGAGCAAGTTTCGACTCCTACGAGCAGTACTTC.

The chain has TRBV5-6 and TRBJ2-1; no definite D call. V dropped 0 bases and J dropped 5 bases, with 6 bases sitting between them. There are 13 residues in the CDR3. CDR1 and CDR2 (germline): SGHDT, YYEEEE. In DNA form, the CDR3 reads TGTGCCAGCAGCTTGGGTGTTAACAATGAGCAGTTCTTC. This encodes CASSLGVNNEQFF.

The chain carries TRBV11-2 and TRBJ2-7, with TRBD1 matching 9 bases. The CDR3 is made up of 16 amino acids. The germline V gene encodes CDR1 SGHAT and CDR2 FQNNGV. With V trimmed by 5 bases and J by 7 bases, 15 bases remained unmatched. CDR3 nucleotide sequence: TGTGCCAGCAGCCCGCCTACCTGGGACAGGGCCCCTGAGCAGTACTTC. Protein sequence: CASSPPTWDRAPEQYF.

The V and J genes are TRBV6-5 and TRBJ1-2, with D possibly being TRBD1 (5 bases). This CDR3 spans 15 amino acids. From germline, CDR1 is MNHEY and CDR2 SVGAGI. V was clipped by 4 bases and J by 4 bases, with 16 bases between them. The CDR3 nucleotides are TGTGCCAGCAGTTGGGAGGGGCGGGGAGGCTATGGCTACACCTTC. Protein sequence: CASSWEGRGGYGYTF.

CDR3 loop: CASSDRTGGNSPLHF. CDR3 in DNA: TGTGCCAGCAGTGACCGGACAGGGGGTAATTCACCCCTCCACTTT. This chain connects TRBV2 to TRBJ1-6; 10 bases align to TRBD1. The length of the CDR3 is 15 residues. Germline-derived CDR1 and CDR2 are SNHLY and FYNNEI. The trim removed 3 bases at V and 6 bases at J, leaving 2 bases unmatched. Drawing the rest from reference TRBV2 and TRBJ1-6, the complete variable domain is EPEVTQTPSHQVTQMGQEVILRCVPISNHLYFYWYRQILGQKVEFLVSFYNNEISEKSEIFDDQFSVERPDGSNFTLKIRSTKLEDSAMYFCASSDRTGGNSPLHFGNGTRLTVT.

The CDR3 sequence: CASSIWDRDGYTF. The CDR3 region has the DNA TGTGCCAGTAGTATTTGGGACAGGGATGGCTACACCTTC. This rearrangement joins TRBV19 to TRBJ1-2; TRBD1 matches at 9 bases. This CDR3 is built from 13 residues. Germline lookup yields CDR1 LNHDA and CDR2 SQIVND (reference sequence). V trimming: 3 bases; J trimming: 6 bases; junction bases outside the gene matches: 2.

V usage is TRBV9 and J usage is TRBJ1-1; 8 bases are shared with TRBD1. Germline V gives CDR1 SGDLS, CDR2 YYNGEE. The CDR3 spans 14 residues. After removal of 4 bases from V and 8 bases from J, the junction contained 10 bases not matched to a gene. CDR3: CASSRGAGGSEAFF. The CDR3 region has the DNA TGTGCCAGCAGCCGAGGGGCAGGGGGCTCGGAAGCTTTCTTT. Based on the CDR3 plus reference TRBV9 and TRBJ1-1, the full variable domain is DSGVTQTPKHLITATGQRVTLRCSPRSGDLSVYWYQQSLDQGLQFLIQYYNGEERAKGNILERFSAQQFPDLHSELNLSSLELGDSALYFCASSRGAGGSEAFFGQGTRLTVV.

The chain links TRBV5-1 to TRBJ2-3; 7 bases fit TRBD2. Germline CDR1 reads SGHRS; CDR2 reads YFSETQ. The CDR3 loop spans 15 amino acids. V gave up 3 bases and J gave up 1 base; unmatched junction bases: 5. The CDR3 reads CASSSGLLGTDTQYF. CDR3 in DNA: TGCGCCAGCAGCTCGGGACTACTCGGCACAGATACGCAGTATTTT.